The 5 T cell receptor beta chains below were found in one sample sequenced in a study of type 1 regulatory T cells. TCRdb fed the reads into MiXCR, producing one record per CDR3 protein. This table has approximately 97,000 distinct CDR3 sequences, roughly 31% appearing once. Sequenced sample: CD4+ T cells, either the whole sample or a sorted fraction (not recorded which). Receptor source: a human donor in good health.

This clonotype has only a few counts. The chain couples TRBV5-1 to TRBJ1-1; possible D gene TRBD1, 6 bases. The CDR3 runs 14 residues. Per germline, CDR1 SGHRS and CDR2 YFSETQ. Trimming removed 4 bases at V and 6 bases at J, with 16 bases between. The CDR3 region is CASSPGGGGSEAFF. For the CDR3, the DNA is TGCGCCAGCAGCCCGGGCGGGGGCGGCTCTGAAGCTTTCTTT.

This clonotype was counted only a few times. The chain has TRBV15 and TRBJ2-3, with TRBD2 identical over 12 bases. Germline V gene data show CDR1 as LNHNV and CDR2 as YYDKDF (reference sequence). Trimming took 0 bases from V and 4 from J; bases not matched to a gene: 11. The length of the CDR3 is 19 residues. CDR3 region: CATSRDAPSGRASADTQYF. DNA for the CDR3: TGTGCCACCAGCAGAGATGCACCTAGCGGGAGGGCCAGCGCAGATACGCAGTATTTT. The whole variable domain, filled in from reference TRBV15 and TRBJ2-3, reads DAMVIQNPRYQVTQFGKPVTLSCSQTLNHNVMYWYQQKSSQAPKLLFHYYDKDFNNEADTPDNFQSRRPNTSFCFLDIRSPGLGDTAMYLCATSRDAPSGRASADTQYFGPGTRLTVL.

The chain uses TRBV4-2 and TRBJ2-3; D possibly corresponds to TRBD2 (6 bases). The CDR3 consists of 16 residues. V was trimmed by 1 base and J by 1 base, leaving 12 bases between them. CDR1 is LGHNA, CDR2 YNFKEQ, per germline. The CDR3 is CASSQGGRLGTDTQYF. The CDR3 region has the DNA TGTGCCAGCAGCCAAGGGGGGAGACTAGGCACAGATACGCAGTATTTT.

This chain uses TRBV19 with TRBJ2-1, with 11 positions matching TRBD2. The germline V gene has CDR1 LNHDA and CDR2 SQIVND (reference sequence). The CDR3 is 16 residues long. The V and J ends lost 6 bases and 8 bases, in that order; junction bases with no gene match: 12. CDR3 loop: CASRPSWGLADYEQFF. CDR3 in DNA: TGTGCCAGTAGACCCAGCTGGGGACTAGCGGACTATGAGCAGTTCTTC.

The rearrangement uses TRBV24-1 and TRBJ2-5, with TRBD2 identical over 11 bases. There are 18 residues in the CDR3. Germline V gene lookup returns CDR1 KGHDR and CDR2 SFDVKD. The V segment lost 1 base and the J segment 2 bases; nucleotides outside the gene matches: 8. In DNA form, the CDR3 reads TGTGCCACCAGTGATTTCGGTAGCGGGAGGGCGGAGCAAGAGACCCAGTACTTC. The encoded protein is CATSDFGSGRAEQETQYF.